This T cell receptor beta chain originates from a study of blood T cell repertoires in COVID-19. Study at large: Researchers got acute and convalescent COVID-19 samples from the United States, Italy and Spain. Sources were T cells, B-cell-depleted T cells, or PBMCs; the material itself was cDNA or gDNA.

V lost 2 bases, J lost 3 bases, and 4 bases lay in between. Germline loops: CDR1 MRHNA, CDR2 SNTAGT. The CDR3 contains 13 residues. As processed by the authors: Researchers report that nucleated cell counts were estimated from reference gene primer amplification. Method: immunoSEQ multiplex PCR; TCRdb's copy keeps in-frame clones and lacks some. Clone size and V and J calls were adopted from that table, with D and trimming inferred from the DNA. This table holds 120,000 or so clones, 60% to 80% found once. This clone has only a few counts. The receptor's source is a human donor in a cohort sampled during active COVID-19. J is TRBJ2-2 and V is TRBV6-4, with D unclear. Specimen: peripheral blood. The CDR3, as DNA: TGTGCCAGCAGTGACGGGCACACCGGGGAGCTGTTTTTT. Protein: CASSDGHTGELFF.